The present TCR beta chain was sequenced within a study of Ad26.COV2.S vaccination and SARS-CoV-2 variants. Study conclusions and caveats: TCR breadth and depth analyses may have underestimated total T cell responses.

Assay used: immunoSEQ multiplex PCR; TCRdb lists only in-frame clones, some missing. The sample yields 85,000 to 120,000 clones, around 81% seen once. This CDR3 has 14 residues. Looked up from germline, CDR1 is SGHAT and CDR2 is FQNNGV. V lost 2 bases and J lost 5, with 9 bases in between. Concerning this clone itself: Its antigen remains unidentified.

Source: peripheral blood, taken after recovery from COVID-19. This sequence originates from a human donor who had recovered from COVID-19. The chain links TRBV11-2 to TRBJ2-2; D gene ambiguous. In nucleotides, the CDR3 is TGTGCCAGCAGCTTAAGGGCACTAACCGGGGAGCTGTTTTTT. This translates into CASSLRALTGELFF.